The 27 T cell receptor beta chains below come from one sample, sequenced in a study of blood T cell repertoires in COVID-19. The repertoire was sequenced with immunoSEQ multiplex PCR; TCRdb's copy has only in-frame clones and lacks some. The table lists approximately 170,000 clones, 80% to 90% of them singletons, with around a fifth in the top ten. The sequencing sample was made of peripheral blood. Every receptor here comes from a woman in her sixties or seventies who had recovered from COVID-19.

The chain combines TRBV5-1 with TRBJ1-4, with 7 bases identical to TRBD1. The CDR3 totals 14 residues. Germline CDR1 and CDR2: SGHRS and YFSETQ. With 4 bases clipped from V and 6 bases from J, the junction kept 6 bases outside the gene matches. Written as DNA, the CDR3 is TGCGCCAGCAGCCCGACAGGGATGGATGAAAAACTGTTTTTT. Encoded protein: CASSPTGMDEKLFF.

V is TRBV2 and J is TRBJ1-4; D unclear. Trimming left V 5 bases short and J 7 bases short, with 14 bases between. From germline, CDR1 is SNHLY and CDR2 FYNNEI. The CDR3 extends over 14 amino acids. CDR3 sequence reads: CASSRQALGEKLFF. CDR3 nucleotide sequence: TGTGCCAGCAGTAGGCAGGCCCTTGGTGAAAAACTGTTTTTT.

The chain joins TRBV5-4 to TRBJ1-4, with D maybe TRBD1 (6 bases). The germline CDR1 and CDR2 sequences are SGHNT and YYREEE (reference sequence). The V gene lost 0 bases and the J gene lost 8 bases, with 14 bases spanning the gap. The CDR3 totals 15 residues. The CDR3 DNA reads TGTGCCAGCAGCTTGGGGGGGGGCGCAAGGGAAAAACTGTTTTTT. It is translated as CASSLGGGAREKLFF. The full variable domain, rest sourced from reference TRBV5-4 and TRBJ1-4, is ETGVTQSPTHLIKTRGQQVTLRCSSQSGHNTVSWYQQALGQGPQFIFQYYREEENGRGNFPPRFSGLQFPNYSSELNVNALELDDSALYLCASSLGGGAREKLFFGSGTQLSVL.

The chain is built from TRBV7-8 and TRBJ2-7, with 7 bases identical to TRBD1. V lost 5 bases and J lost 3; bases outside the gene matches: 10. Germline V gene sequence: CDR1 SGHVS, CDR2 FQNEAQ. The CDR3 extends over 15 amino acids. CDR3 in amino acids: CASSTRQGPFYEQYF. The CDR3 bases are TGTGCCAGCAGCACGCGACAGGGACCCTTCTACGAGCAGTACTTC.

This rearrangement joins TRBV19 to TRBJ2-1; D might be TRBD2 (6 bases). V shed 5 bases and J shed 6 bases, with 20 bases lying between them. Germline V gives CDR1 LNHDA, CDR2 SQIVND (reference sequence). This CDR3 is 16 amino acids long. As DNA, the CDR3 is TGTGCCAGTAGTTTATTAGCGGCGGGCACCCTCAATGAGCAGTTCTTC. Residues: CASSLLAAGTLNEQFF.

The V and J genes are TRBV13 and TRBJ2-7; maybe TRBD1 (5 bases). This CDR3 spans 14 amino acids. The V gene lost 5 bases and the J gene lost 0 bases, with 11 bases spanning the gap. CDR1 and CDR2 (germline): PRHDT, FYEKMQ (reference sequence). This CDR3 reads CASSRRQTSYEQYF. The CDR3 DNA reads TGTGCCAGCAGCCGAAGACAGACCTCCTACGAGCAGTACTTC.

The CDR3 nucleotides read TGTGCCAGCAGGACAGGGGGGAGCTCTGGAAACACCATATATTTT. This encodes CASRTGGSSGNTIYF. The rearrangement uses TRBV2 and TRBJ1-3; TRBD1 agrees at 9 bases. J was trimmed by 0 bases and V by 6 bases; bases with no gene match: 3. Looked up from germline, CDR1 is SNHLY and CDR2 is FYNNEI. This CDR3 comprises 15 residues.

The chain has TRBV9 and TRBJ2-2; D uncertain. Germline V gives CDR1 SGDLS, CDR2 YYNGEE. The length of the CDR3 is 16 residues. Trimming took 3 bases from V and 7 from J, leaving 19 bases between them. CDR3 sequence (DNA): TGTGCCAGCAGCGCCGCCTGGGTCGGAGCGTACGGGGAGCTGTTTTTT. Its translation is CASSAAWVGAYGELFF.

The chain has TRBV6-6 and TRBJ1-3; 7 nucleotides line up with TRBD1. From germline, CDR1 is MNHNY and CDR2 SVGAGI (reference sequence). The junction had 8 bases not matched to a gene; V was cut back by 9 bases and J by 0 bases. The CDR3 loop spans 15 amino acids. The CDR3 nucleotides read TGTGCCAGTCGTCCGGGACAGTACTCTGGAAACACCATATATTTT. This codes for CASRPGQYSGNTIYF.

The rearrangement uses TRBV7-2 and TRBJ2-7, with 8 bases aligning to TRBD2. In germline, CDR1 is SGHTA, CDR2 FQGNSA. The CDR3 loop spans 13 amino acids. With V trimmed by 5 bases and J by 8 bases, 8 bases remained unmatched. The CDR3 reads CASSLLAVRQQYF. Here the CDR3 DNA reads TGTGCCAGCAGCCTACTAGCGGTGCGGCAGCAGTACTTC.

The rearrangement joins TRBV6-2 or TRBV6-3 to TRBJ2-7, with 10 nucleotides matching TRBD2. This CDR3 is 13 amino acids long. The junction had 4 bases not matched to a gene; V was cut back by 5 bases and J by 6 bases. Germline CDR1 and CDR2: MNHEY and SVGEGT. CDR3 DNA sequence: TGTGCCAGCAGTACTAGCGGGATTACCGAGCAGTACTTC. Its translation is CASSTSGITEQYF.

J is TRBJ1-3 and V is TRBV21-1. TRBV21-1 is tagged as a pseudogene. CDR3 size: 15 residues. CDR3 in DNA: TGTGCCAGCAGCATCCCCCGCGGGGTTGGAAACACCATATATTTT. It specifies CASSIPRGVGNTIYF.

V gene TRBV6-5 combines with J gene TRBJ1-3; 7 bases are a match to TRBD1. The CDR3 totals 14 residues. CDR1 is MNHEY, CDR2 SVGAGI, per germline. V lost 7 bases to trimming and J lost 0 bases; unmatched junction nucleotides: 3. This chain's CDR3 is CASMDRTSGNTIYF. CDR3 sequence (DNA): TGTGCCAGCATGGACAGGACCTCTGGAAACACCATATATTTT.

The genes are TRBV7-6 and TRBJ2-3; 9 bases map to TRBD2. The CDR3 is made up of 15 amino acids. Per germline, CDR1 SGHVS and CDR2 FNYEAQ. V shed 3 bases, J shed 2 bases, and the junction held 3 bases outside the gene matches. Here the CDR3 reads CASSFASGTTDTQYF. The CDR3 DNA sequence: TGTGCCAGCAGCTTCGCTAGCGGGACCACAGATACGCAGTATTTT.

This chain connects TRBV7-8 to TRBJ1-1, with 10 bases fitting TRBD1. Germline CDR1 SGHVS, CDR2 FQNEAQ. Germline trimming cut 4 bases from V and 1 base from J; bases unmatched to any gene: 3. The CDR3 is 15 residues long. Here the CDR3 reads CASSSGTGANTEAFF. Written as DNA, the CDR3 is TGTGCCAGCAGCTCCGGGACAGGGGCGAACACTGAAGCTTTCTTT. Supplemented by reference TRBV7-8 and TRBJ1-1, the full variable domain reads GAGVSQSPRYKVAKRGQDVALRCDPISGHVSLFWYQQALGQGPEFLTYFQNEAQLDKSGLPSDRFFAERPEGSVSTLKIQRTQQEDSAVYLCASSSGTGANTEAFFGQGTRLTVV.

The chain is built from TRBV5-1 and TRBJ2-5; TRBD2 matches at 7 bases. This CDR3 is 15 amino acids long. The ends lost 0 bases at V and 5 bases at J; junction bases unmatched: 7. Germline loops: CDR1 SGHRS, CDR2 YFSETQ. The CDR3 DNA follows: TGCGCCAGCAGCTTGGGGGCTAGCGGCCAGGAGACCCAGTACTTC. The encoded protein is CASSLGASGQETQYF.

The rearrangement joins TRBV7-8 to TRBJ2-2; possibly TRBD2 for D (6 bases). The germline CDR1 and CDR2 sequences are SGHVS and FQNEAQ. Trimming shortened V by 2 bases and J by 4 bases, and 14 bases separated the two germline ends. There are 16 residues in the CDR3. Here the CDR3 DNA reads TGTGCCAGCAGCTTACGCGGCGGGGTGGGCACCGGGGAGCTGTTTTTT. Translating gives CASSLRGGVGTGELFF.

V is TRBV4-2 and J is TRBJ2-7; D possibly corresponds to TRBD1 (6 bases). Trimming took off 0 bases at V and 4 bases at J, with 13 bases between the two ends. Germline CDR1 LGHNA, CDR2 YNFKEQ. The length of the CDR3 is 15 residues. The CDR3 loop reads CASSQDLGQFYEQYF. DNA for the CDR3: TGTGCCAGCAGCCAAGATCTTGGACAGTTTTACGAGCAGTACTTC.

V usage is TRBV7-3 and J usage is TRBJ2-7; the D gene is possibly TRBD2 (7 bases). Trimming took off 4 bases at V and 3 bases at J, with 13 bases between the two ends. The germline gives CDR1 SGHTA, CDR2 FQGTGA. The CDR3 is made up of 14 amino acids. The CDR3 nucleotides are TGTGCCAGCAGCTCCAAGGGGGGGGACTACGAGCAGTACTTC. It translates to CASSSKGGDYEQYF.

The chain couples TRBV2 to TRBJ1-4, with 10 bases that match TRBD1. The CDR3 is 14 amino acids. Germline-derived CDR1 and CDR2 are SNHLY and FYNNEI. V was pared by 7 bases and J by 8 bases, with 7 bases of the junction left unmatched. CDR3 residues: CASTGQGVVEKLFF. CDR3 bases: TGTGCCAGCACCGGACAGGGGGTGGTGGAAAAACTGTTTTTT.

The chain combines TRBV6-6 with TRBJ2-4; D not resolved. The germline V gene has CDR1 MNHNY and CDR2 SVGAGI (reference sequence). CDR3 length: 15 residues. Trimming took 2 bases from V and 0 from J, leaving 8 bases between them. CDR3 residues: CASSYGTLAKNIQYF. Here the CDR3 DNA reads TGTGCCAGCAGTTACGGCACATTAGCCAAAAACATTCAGTACTTC.

This clone was counted only a few times. The chain is built from TRBV4-2 and TRBJ2-7; 7 nucleotides agree with TRBD1. V dropped 4 bases and J dropped 6; count of bases not matched to a gene: 3. The CDR3 length is 12 residues. Germline CDR1 is LGHNA and CDR2 is YNFKEQ. The DNA for the CDR3 is TGTGCCAGCAGCCCCCGGACAGGCGAGCAGTACTTC. Its protein is CASSPRTGEQYF.

V and J are TRBV4-1 and TRBJ2-1; D uncertain. Deletions cut 0 bases from V and 12 bases from J, with 15 bases between. The germline gives CDR1 MGHRA, CDR2 YSYEKL. This CDR3 spans 14 amino acids. The DNA of the CDR3 is TGCGCCAGCAGCCAAGATCTTGGCGGCCCGGGGCAGTTCTTC. As protein: CASSQDLGGPGQFF.

V usage is TRBV24-1 and J usage is TRBJ2-4; 11 bases agree with TRBD1. Looked up from germline, CDR1 is KGHDR and CDR2 is SFDVKD. CDR3 length: 13 residues. Trimming removed 6 bases from V and 7 bases from J; junction bases left unmatched: 1. CDR3: CATSRDRGNIQYF. Here the CDR3 DNA reads TGTGCCACCAGTCGGGACAGGGGGAACATTCAGTACTTC.

This clone was recorded once. The rearrangement links TRBV7-2 to TRBJ2-3; TRBD2 matches 15 bases. After removal of 5 bases from V and 4 bases from J, the junction contained 10 bases not matched to a gene. The CDR3 loop spans 18 amino acids. Germline V gene sequence: CDR1 SGHTA, CDR2 FQGNSA. CDR3 bases: TGTGCCAGCAGCCTTAGGGGAGGACTAGCGGGAGGGGCAGATACGCAGTATTTT. Translation: CASSLRGGLAGGADTQYF.

The chain carries TRBV18 and TRBJ2-1, with 7 nucleotides matching TRBD1. Germline-derived CDR1 and CDR2 are KGHSH and LQKENI. J lost 8 bases, V lost 3 bases, and 4 bases had no gene match. This CDR3 comprises 13 residues. The CDR3: CASSPRQGYEQFF. DNA of the CDR3: TGTGCCAGCTCACCTCGACAGGGTTATGAGCAGTTCTTC.

The V call is TRBV5-4, the J call TRBJ1-3; D uncertain. The V end was cut by 3 bases, the J end by 4 bases, with 11 bases between. CDR3 length equals 14 residues. The germline gives CDR1 SGHNT, CDR2 YYREEE (reference sequence). CDR3 DNA sequence: TGTGCCAGCAGCTCCCAGTTGTCGGGAAACACCATATATTTT. Residues: CASSSQLSGNTIYF.